This T cell receptor (beta chain) was profiled in a study of cytomegalovirus exposure and HLA in healthy donors. The study, taken as a whole, reports: It was confirmed in vitro that a few of the CMV-associated chains were specific for CMV antigens.

Amplification used 60 Vbeta primers and 13 Jbeta primers. Method: immunoSEQ multiplex PCR; TCRdb's copy keeps in-frame clones and lacks some. Of roughly 100,000 clones listed, under 85% are singletons. There are a few counts of this clone. Its antigen is still unknown. CDR1 and CDR2 (germline): SEHNR, FQNEAQ (reference sequence). The V gene lost 5 bases and the J gene lost 2 bases, with 7 bases spanning the gap. The CDR3 has 13 residues. The chain has TRBV7-9 and TRBJ1-5, with D unresolved. The specimen sequenced was PBMCs. The sequence was obtained from a man younger than 45 in good health and CMV-seronegative. The CDR3 DNA reads TGTGCCAGCAGCCAGGTGGGCAATCAGCCCCAGCATTTT. Translated: CASSQVGNQPQHF.